This T cell receptor (beta chain) was observed in a study of blood T cells in healthy people across ages. Study-wide points: Any conclusive comparison of naive versus antigen-experienced cells was prevented by using unsorted PBMCs.

Comments on this clonotype: Its antigen remains unknown.

The use of a sample-barcoded 5' primer and a J-beta primer mix characterized a second PCR of roughly 6 to 11 cycles. TCRdb processed the 5' RACE reads anew with MiXCR; each CDR3 protein has one entry. Among over 1.5 million distinct CDR3 sequences, roughly 52% were seen once, and the ten largest hold about 2.1%. Russia was home to the donors, healthy Caucasian individuals aged about 6 to 90. Trimming removed 6 bases from V and 2 bases from J; junction bases left unmatched: 7. Germline V lookup: CDR1 DFQATT, CDR2 SNEGSKA (reference sequence). The CDR3 loop spans 14 amino acids. The chain uses TRBV20-1 and TRBJ2-5; 9 nucleotides line up with TRBD1. Sequenced sample: blood. This sequence originates from a woman between 40 and 50 years old in good health. CDR3 loop: CSARDRDLQETQYF. The CDR3 DNA follows: TGCAGTGCCAGGGACAGGGACTTACAAGAGACCCAGTACTTC.